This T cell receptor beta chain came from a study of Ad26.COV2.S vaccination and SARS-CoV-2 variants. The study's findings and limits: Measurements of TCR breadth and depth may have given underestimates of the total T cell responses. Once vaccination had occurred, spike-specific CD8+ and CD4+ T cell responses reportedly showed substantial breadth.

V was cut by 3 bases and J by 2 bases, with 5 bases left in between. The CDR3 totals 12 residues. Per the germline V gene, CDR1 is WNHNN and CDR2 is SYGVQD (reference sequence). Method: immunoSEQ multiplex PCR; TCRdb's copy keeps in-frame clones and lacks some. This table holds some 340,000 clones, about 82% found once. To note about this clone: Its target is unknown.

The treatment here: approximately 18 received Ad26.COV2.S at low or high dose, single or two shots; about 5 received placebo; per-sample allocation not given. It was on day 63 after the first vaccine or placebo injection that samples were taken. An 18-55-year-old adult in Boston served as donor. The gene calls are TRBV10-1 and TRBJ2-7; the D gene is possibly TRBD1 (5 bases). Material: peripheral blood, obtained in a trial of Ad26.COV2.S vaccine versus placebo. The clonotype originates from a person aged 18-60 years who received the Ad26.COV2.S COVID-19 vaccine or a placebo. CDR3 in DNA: TGCGCCAGCAGTGACAGGGCCTACGAGCAGTACTTC. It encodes CASSDRAYEQYF.